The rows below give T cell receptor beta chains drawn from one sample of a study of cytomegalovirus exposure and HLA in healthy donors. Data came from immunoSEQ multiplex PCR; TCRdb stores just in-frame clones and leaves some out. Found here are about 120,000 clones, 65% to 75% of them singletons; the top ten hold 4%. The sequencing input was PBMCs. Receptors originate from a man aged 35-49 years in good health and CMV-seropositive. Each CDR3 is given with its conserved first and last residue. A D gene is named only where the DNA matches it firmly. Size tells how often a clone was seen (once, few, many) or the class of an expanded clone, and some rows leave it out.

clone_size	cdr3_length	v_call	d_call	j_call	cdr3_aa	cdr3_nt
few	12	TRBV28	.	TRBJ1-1	CASSLVRTEAFF	TGTGCCAGCAGTTTAGTCCGCACTGAAGCTTTCTTT
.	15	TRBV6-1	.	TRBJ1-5	CASSEGTASNQPQHF	TGTGCCAGCAGTGAAGGGACAGCCAGCAATCAGCCCCAGCATTTT
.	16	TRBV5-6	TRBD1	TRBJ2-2	CASSSVSTGGPGELFF	TGTGCCAGCAGCTCCGTTTCGACAGGGGGCCCCGGGGAGCTGTTTTTT
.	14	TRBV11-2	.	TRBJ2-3	CASSSLALTDTQYF	TGTGCCAGCAGCTCGCTAGCACTCACAGATACGCAGTATTTT
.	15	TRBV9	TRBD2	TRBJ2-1	CASTVGLAVYNEQFF	TGTGCCAGCACCGTGGGACTAGCGGTCTACAATGAGCAGTTCTTC
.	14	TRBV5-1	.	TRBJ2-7	CASSPTGEAYEQYF	TGCGCCAGCAGCCCGACCGGTGAGGCTTACGAGCAGTACTTC
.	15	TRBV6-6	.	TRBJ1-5	CASSLSDSSNQPQHF	TGTGCCAGCAGTTTATCCGACAGTAGCAATCAGCCCCAGCATTTT
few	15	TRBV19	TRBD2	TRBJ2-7	CASSIDSGSRYEQYF	TGTGCCAGTAGTATAGATAGCGGGAGCCGATACGAGCAGTACTTC
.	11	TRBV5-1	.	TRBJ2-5	CASSFGETQYF	TGCGCCAGCAGCTTCGGGGAGACCCAGTACTTC
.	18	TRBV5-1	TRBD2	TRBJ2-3	CASSLVVTAGGKTDTQYF	TGCGCCAGCAGCTTGGTGGTTACCGCGGGGGGCAAGACAGATACGCAGTATTTT
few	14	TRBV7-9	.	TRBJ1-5	CASSLEGVGQPQHF	TGTGCCAGCAGCTTAGAAGGGGTTGGCCAGCCCCAGCATTTT
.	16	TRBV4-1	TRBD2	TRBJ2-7	CASSQSLRGGSYEQYF	TGCGCCAGCAGCCAGAGCTTGCGGGGGGGCTCGTACGAGCAGTACTTC
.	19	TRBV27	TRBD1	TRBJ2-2	CASSLTLGQGALNTGELFF	TGTGCCAGCAGTTTAACCCTAGGACAGGGGGCTTTGAACACCGGGGAGCTGTTTTTT
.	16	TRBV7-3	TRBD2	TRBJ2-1	CASSDEGLAGAREQFF	TGTGCCAGCAGCGACGAGGGACTAGCGGGAGCGCGTGAGCAGTTCTTC
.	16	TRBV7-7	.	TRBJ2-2	CASSLGRPGNTGELFF	TGTGCCAGCAGCTTAGGCAGGCCAGGAAACACCGGGGAGCTGTTTTTT
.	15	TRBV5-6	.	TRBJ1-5	CASSLYRSGNQPQHF	TGTGCCAGCAGCCTTTATCGCAGTGGCAATCAGCCCCAGCATTTT
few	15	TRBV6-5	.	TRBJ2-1	CASSLASSSYNEQFF	TGTGCCAGCAGTCTCGCGTCGAGCTCCTACAATGAGCAGTTCTTC
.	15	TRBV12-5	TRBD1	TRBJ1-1	CASGFSGAQGEYAFF	TGTGCTAGTGGTTTTTCGGGGGCTCAGGGGGAATATGCTTTCTTT
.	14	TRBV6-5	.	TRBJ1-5	CASSYLQGYQPQHF	TGTGCCAGCAGTTACCTACAGGGATATCAGCCCCAGCATTTT
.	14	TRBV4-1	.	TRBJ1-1	CASSQLDRNTEAFF	TGCGCCAGCAGCCAACTGGACAGGAACACTGAAGCTTTCTTT
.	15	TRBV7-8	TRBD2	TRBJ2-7	CASSLGGLATSEQYF	TGTGCCAGCAGCTTAGGAGGACTAGCAACCAGTGAGCAGTACTTC
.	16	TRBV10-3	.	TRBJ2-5	CAISESVAGGQETQYF	TGTGCCATCAGTGAGTCGGTGGCAGGGGGGCAAGAGACCCAGTACTTC
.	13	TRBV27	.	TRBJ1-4	CASSFARVEKLFF	TGTGCCAGCAGTTTTGCAAGAGTCGAAAAACTGTTTTTT
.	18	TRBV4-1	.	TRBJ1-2	CASSQAGSVTGKGYGYTF	TGCGCCAGCAGCCAAGCGGGATCTGTAACAGGGAAAGGATATGGCTACACCTTC
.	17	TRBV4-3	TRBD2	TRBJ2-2	CASSQDGAGGPDGELFF	TGCGCCAGCAGCCAAGACGGGGCGGGAGGGCCCGACGGGGAGCTGTTTTTT
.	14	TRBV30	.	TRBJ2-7	CAWSKPGLTYEQYF	TGTGCCTGGAGTAAACCGGGACTGACCTACGAGCAGTACTTC
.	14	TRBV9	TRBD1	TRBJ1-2	CASSGQGAVYGYTF	TGTGCCAGCAGCGGACAGGGGGCGGTCTATGGCTACACCTTC
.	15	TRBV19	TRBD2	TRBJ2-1	CASSILAGGRDEQFF	TGTGCCAGTAGTATTCTAGCGGGGGGGCGAGATGAGCAGTTCTTC